This T cell receptor beta chain stems from a study of vaccination and CD4 T cells after COVID-19. About this clonotype: Its matching antigen is unknown.

Study-level findings and limits: For convalescent patients, a median 86.3% of reactive clones surfaced exclusively after vaccination.

Germline CDR1 SGHVS, CDR2 FQNEAQ. This CDR3 is 15 amino acids long. The ends were cut back, 4 bases at V and 2 bases at J, with 12 bases in the middle. Oncomine TCR Beta short-read sequencing was applied to DNA from cultured CD4+ T cells. Each CDR3 protein is one row after TCRdb ran MiXCR on the PCR reads. The table has fewer than 20,000 distinct CDR3 sequences, roughly half seen once. Indicated treatment: approximately 11-day PBMC culture with coronavirus spike peptide pools or control peptides (ViraFEST assay). The sequence was obtained from a human donor who had recovered from COVID-19. J is TRBJ2-1 and V is TRBV7-8; D is unresolved. Sample: CD4+ T cells from blood, cultured in vitro. The CDR3 nucleotides read TGTGCCAGCAGCTCCGACGGGCGAGCCTACAATGAGCAGTTCTTC. Protein: CASSSDGRAYNEQFF. Using reference TRBV7-8 and TRBJ2-1 for the parts outside the CDR3, the full variable domain is GAGVSQSPRYKVAKRGQDVALRCDPISGHVSLFWYQQALGQGPEFLTYFQNEAQLDKSGLPSDRFFAERPEGSVSTLKIQRTQQEDSAVYLCASSSDGRAYNEQFFGPGTRLTVL.